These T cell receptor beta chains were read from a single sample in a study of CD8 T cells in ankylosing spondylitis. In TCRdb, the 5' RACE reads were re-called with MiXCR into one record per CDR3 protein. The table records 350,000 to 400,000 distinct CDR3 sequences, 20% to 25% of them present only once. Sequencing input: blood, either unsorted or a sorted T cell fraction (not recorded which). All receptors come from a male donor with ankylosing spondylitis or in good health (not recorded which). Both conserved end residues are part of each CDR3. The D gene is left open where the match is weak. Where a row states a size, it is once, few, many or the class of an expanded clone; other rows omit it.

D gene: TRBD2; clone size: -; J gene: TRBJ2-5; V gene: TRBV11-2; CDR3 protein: CASSLWLAGGLPQETQYF; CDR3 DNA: TGTGCCAGCAGCTTGTGGCTAGCGGGGGGCCTCCCCCAAGAGACCCAGTACTTC
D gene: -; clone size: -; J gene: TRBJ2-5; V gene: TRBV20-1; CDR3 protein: CSANPDRGLQETQYF; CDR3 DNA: TGCAGTGCTAACCCCGACCGGGGATTACAAGAGACCCAGTACTTC
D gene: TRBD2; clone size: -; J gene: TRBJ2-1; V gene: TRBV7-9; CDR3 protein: CASSPFGGGAYNEQFF; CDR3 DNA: TGTGCCAGCAGCCCCTTCGGCGGGGGGGCTTACAATGAGCAGTTCTTC
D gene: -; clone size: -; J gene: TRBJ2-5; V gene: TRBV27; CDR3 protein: CASSVFEQETQYF; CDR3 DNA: TGTGCCAGCAGTGTGTTCGAGCAAGAGACCCAGTACTTC
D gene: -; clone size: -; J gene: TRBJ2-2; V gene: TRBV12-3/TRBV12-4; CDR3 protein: CASGEQSTGELFF; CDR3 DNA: TGTGCCAGCGGAGAACAGAGCACCGGGGAGCTGTTTTTT
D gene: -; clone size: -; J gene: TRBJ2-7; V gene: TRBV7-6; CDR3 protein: CASSPRLGTYEQYF; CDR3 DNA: TGTGCCAGCAGCCCCCGACTAGGCACCTACGAGCAGTACTTC
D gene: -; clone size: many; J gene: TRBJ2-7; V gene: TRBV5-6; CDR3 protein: CASSQDAYEQYF; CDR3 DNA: TGTGCCAGCAGCCAGGATGCCTACGAGCAGTACTTC
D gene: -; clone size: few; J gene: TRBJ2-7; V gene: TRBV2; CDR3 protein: CASSEPRLTYEQYF; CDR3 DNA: TGTGCCAGCAGTGAACCCAGGCTGACCTACGAGCAGTACTTC
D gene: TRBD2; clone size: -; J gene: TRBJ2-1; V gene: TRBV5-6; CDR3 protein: CASSPVAGGAYNEQFF; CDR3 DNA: TGTGCCAGCAGCCCAGTAGCGGGGGGTGCCTACAATGAGCAGTTCTTC
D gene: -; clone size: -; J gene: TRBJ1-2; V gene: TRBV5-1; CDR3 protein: CASSLTAEVNYGYTF; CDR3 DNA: TGCGCCAGCAGCTTAACAGCCGAAGTAAACTATGGCTACACCTTC
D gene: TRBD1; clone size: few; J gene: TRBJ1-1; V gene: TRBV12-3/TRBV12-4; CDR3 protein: CASSLAAPGGTEAFF; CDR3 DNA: TGTGCCAGCAGTTTAGCGGCCCCAGGGGGCACTGAAGCTTTCTTT
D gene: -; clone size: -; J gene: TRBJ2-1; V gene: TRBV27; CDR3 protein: CASSPYRVDEQFF; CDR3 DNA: TGTGCCAGCAGTCCCTACAGGGTCGATGAGCAGTTCTTC
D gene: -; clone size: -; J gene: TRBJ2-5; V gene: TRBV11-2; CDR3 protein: CASSPWTSQETQYF; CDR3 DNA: TGTGCCAGCAGCCCCTGGACTTCCCAAGAGACCCAGTACTTC
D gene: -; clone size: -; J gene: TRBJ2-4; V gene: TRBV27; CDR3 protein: CASSFGRTEAQNIQYF; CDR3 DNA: TGTGCCAGCAGTTTTGGTCGGACAGAGGCCCAAAACATTCAGTACTTC
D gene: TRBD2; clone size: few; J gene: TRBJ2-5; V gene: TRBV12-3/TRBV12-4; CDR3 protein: CATWRGGQETQYF; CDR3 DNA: TGTGCCACCTGGCGCGGGGGCCAAGAGACCCAGTACTTC
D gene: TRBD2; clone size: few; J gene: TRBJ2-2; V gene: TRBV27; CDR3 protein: CASSFSGGAGGELFF; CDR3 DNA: TGTGCCAGCAGTTTTAGCGGGGGGGCAGGCGGGGAGCTGTTTTTT
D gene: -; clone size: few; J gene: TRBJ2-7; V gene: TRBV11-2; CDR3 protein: CASSLDYYEQYF; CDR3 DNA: TGTGCCAGCAGCTTAGATTACTACGAGCAGTACTTC
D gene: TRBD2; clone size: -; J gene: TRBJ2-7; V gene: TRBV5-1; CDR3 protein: CASSLEGLAGTTYEQYF; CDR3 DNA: TGCGCCAGCAGCTTGGAGGGACTAGCGGGGACCACCTACGAGCAGTACTTC
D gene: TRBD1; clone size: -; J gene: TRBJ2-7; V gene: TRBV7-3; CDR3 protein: CASSASGQGPYEQYF; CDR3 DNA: TGTGCCAGCAGCGCCTCCGGACAGGGCCCCTACGAGCAGTACTTC
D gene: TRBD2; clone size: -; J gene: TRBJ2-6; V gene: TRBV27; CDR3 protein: CASTSGGPSGANVLTF; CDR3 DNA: TGTGCCAGCACTAGCGGGGGGCCCTCTGGGGCCAACGTCCTGACTTTC
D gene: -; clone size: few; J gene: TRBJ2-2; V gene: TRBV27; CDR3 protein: CASKFLMGTGELFF; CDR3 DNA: TGTGCCAGCAAGTTTTTGATGGGCACCGGGGAGCTGTTTTTT
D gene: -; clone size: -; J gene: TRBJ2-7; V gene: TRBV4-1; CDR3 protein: CASSQESTTSSYEQYF; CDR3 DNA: TGCGCCAGCAGCCAAGAATCCACAACGAGCTCCTACGAGCAGTACTTC
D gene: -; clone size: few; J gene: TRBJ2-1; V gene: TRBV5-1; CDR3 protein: CASNPGRQGGRVEQFF; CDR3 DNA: TGCGCCAGCAACCCCGGACGGCAGGGCGGTAGGGTTGAGCAGTTCTTC
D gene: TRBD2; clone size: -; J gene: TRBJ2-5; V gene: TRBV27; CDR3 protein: CASSLSGGLAGVAETQYF; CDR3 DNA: TGTGCCAGCAGTTTATCCGGGGGGCTAGCGGGGGTAGCAGAGACCCAGTACTTC
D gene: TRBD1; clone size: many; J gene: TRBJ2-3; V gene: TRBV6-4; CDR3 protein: CASSAGTGVTDTQYF; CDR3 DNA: TGTGCCAGCAGTGCCGGGACAGGGGTTACAGATACGCAGTATTTT
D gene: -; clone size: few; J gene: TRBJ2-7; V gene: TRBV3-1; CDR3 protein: CASSDGTSSYYEQYF; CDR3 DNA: TGTGCCAGCAGTGATGGGACCTCAAGTTATTACGAGCAGTACTTC
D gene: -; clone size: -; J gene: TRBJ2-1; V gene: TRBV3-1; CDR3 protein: CASSQDVGDNEQFF; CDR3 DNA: TGTGCCAGCAGCCAAGACGTCGGGGACAATGAGCAGTTCTTC
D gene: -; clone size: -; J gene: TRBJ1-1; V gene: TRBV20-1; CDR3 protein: CSASGGERTEAFF; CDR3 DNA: TGCAGTGCTAGCGGGGGGGAGAGGACTGAAGCTTTCTTT
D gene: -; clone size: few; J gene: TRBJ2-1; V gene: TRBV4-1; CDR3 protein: CASSHDSSSYNEQFF; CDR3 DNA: TGCGCCAGCAGCCACGACAGCAGCTCCTACAATGAGCAGTTCTTC
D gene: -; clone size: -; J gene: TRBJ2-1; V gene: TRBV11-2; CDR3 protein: CASSLTSGTRRYNEQFF; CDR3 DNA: TGTGCCAGCAGCTTAACGTCCGGGACGCGTCGATACAATGAGCAGTTCTTC
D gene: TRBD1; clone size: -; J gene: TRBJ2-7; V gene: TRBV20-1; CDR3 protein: CSARDPGQELSYEQYF; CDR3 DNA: TGCAGTGCTAGAGACCCGGGACAGGAGCTATCCTACGAGCAGTACTTC
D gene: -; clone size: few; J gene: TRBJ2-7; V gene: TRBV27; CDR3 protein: CASSWGERYEQYF; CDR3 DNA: TGTGCCAGCAGTTGGGGGGAGAGGTACGAGCAGTACTTC
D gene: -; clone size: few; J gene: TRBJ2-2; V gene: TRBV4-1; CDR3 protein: CASSHDPFGGGAGELFF; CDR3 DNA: TGCGCCAGCAGCCATGATCCCTTTGGGGGCGGAGCCGGGGAGCTGTTTTTT
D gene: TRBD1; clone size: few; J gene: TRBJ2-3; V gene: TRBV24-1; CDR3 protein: CATSDHPGQVLTDTQYF; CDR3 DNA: TGTGCCACCAGTGACCATCCGGGACAGGTACTCACAGATACGCAGTATTTT
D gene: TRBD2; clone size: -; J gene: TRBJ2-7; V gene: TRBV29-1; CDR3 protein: CSTSGGSYEQYF; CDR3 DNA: TGCAGCACGAGCGGGGGCTCCTACGAGCAGTACTTC
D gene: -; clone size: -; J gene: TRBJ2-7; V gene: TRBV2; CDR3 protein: CASRWVSGTYEQYF; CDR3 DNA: TGTGCCAGCAGGTGGGTTAGCGGAACCTACGAGCAGTACTTC
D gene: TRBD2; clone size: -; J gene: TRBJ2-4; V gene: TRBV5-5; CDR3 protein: CASSFRGGGNIQYF; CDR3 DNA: TGTGCCAGCAGCTTCCGCGGGGGGGGGAACATTCAGTACTTC
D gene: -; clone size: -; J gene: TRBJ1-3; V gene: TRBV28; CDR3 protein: CASMGLRGTGNTIYF; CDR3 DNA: TGTGCCAGCATGGGGCTTCGGGGAACTGGAAACACCATATATTTT
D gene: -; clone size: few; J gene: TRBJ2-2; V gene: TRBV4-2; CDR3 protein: CASSQEGSWLERNTGELFF; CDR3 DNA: TGTGCCAGCAGCCAAGAAGGGAGCTGGCTAGAACGAAACACCGGGGAGCTGTTTTTT
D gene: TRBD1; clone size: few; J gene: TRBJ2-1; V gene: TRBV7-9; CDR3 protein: CASSPTGDSYNEQFF; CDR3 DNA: TGTGCCAGCAGCCCGACAGGGGACTCCTACAATGAGCAGTTCTTC
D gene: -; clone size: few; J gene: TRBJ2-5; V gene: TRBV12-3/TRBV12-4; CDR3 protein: CASSLTPGPSEF; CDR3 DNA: TGTGCCAGCAGCCTAACTCCGGGACCCAGCGAATTC
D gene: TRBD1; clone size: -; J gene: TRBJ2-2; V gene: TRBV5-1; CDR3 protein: CASSQGQANTGELFF; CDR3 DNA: TGCGCCAGCAGCCAAGGACAGGCTAACACCGGGGAGCTGTTTTTT
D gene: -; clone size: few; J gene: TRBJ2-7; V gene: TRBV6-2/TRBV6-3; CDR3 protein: CASSYAGRESYEQYF; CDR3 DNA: TGTGCCAGCAGTTACGCAGGGAGAGAGTCCTACGAGCAGTACTTC
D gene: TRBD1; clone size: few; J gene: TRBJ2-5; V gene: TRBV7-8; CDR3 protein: CASSATDRALETQYF; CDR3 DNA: TGTGCCAGCAGCGCGACAGACAGGGCTTTAGAGACCCAGTACTTC
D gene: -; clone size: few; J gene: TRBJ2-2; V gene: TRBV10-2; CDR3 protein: CASRNHRDTANTGELFF; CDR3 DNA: TGCGCCAGCAGAAACCACCGGGACACAGCGAACACCGGGGAGCTGTTTTTT
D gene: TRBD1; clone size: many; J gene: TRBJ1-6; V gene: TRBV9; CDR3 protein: CASSAGTGINSPLHF; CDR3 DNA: TGTGCCAGCAGCGCCGGGACAGGGATTAATTCACCCCTCCACTTT
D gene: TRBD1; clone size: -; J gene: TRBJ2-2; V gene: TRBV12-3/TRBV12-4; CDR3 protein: CASTGRDSAEVYGELFF; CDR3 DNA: TGTGCCAGCACCGGCCGGGACAGCGCAGAAGTATACGGGGAGCTGTTTTTT
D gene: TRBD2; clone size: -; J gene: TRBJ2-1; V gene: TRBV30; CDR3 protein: CAWSDLAGGYNEQFF; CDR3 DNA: TGTGCCTGGAGTGACCTAGCGGGGGGTTACAATGAGCAGTTCTTC
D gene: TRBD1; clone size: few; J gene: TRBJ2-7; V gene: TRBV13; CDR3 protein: CASSLGGEYEQYF; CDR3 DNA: TGTGCCAGCAGTCTAGGGGGCGAGTACGAGCAGTACTTC
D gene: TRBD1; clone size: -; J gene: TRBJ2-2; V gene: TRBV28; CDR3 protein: CASSPNSGGPHTGELFF; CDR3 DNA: TGTGCCAGCAGTCCTAACTCAGGGGGCCCCCACACCGGGGAGCTGTTTTTT
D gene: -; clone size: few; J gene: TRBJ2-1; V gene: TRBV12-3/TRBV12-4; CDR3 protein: CASSSGPSVQYNEQFF; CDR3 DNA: TGTGCCAGCAGTTCTGGGCCTTCGGTGCAGTACAATGAGCAGTTCTTC
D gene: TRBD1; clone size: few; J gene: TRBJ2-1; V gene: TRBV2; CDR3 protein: CASSAGQGSNEQFF; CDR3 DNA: TGTGCCAGCAGTGCGGGACAGGGATCCAATGAGCAGTTCTTC
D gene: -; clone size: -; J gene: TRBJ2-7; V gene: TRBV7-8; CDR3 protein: CASSSSGRYEQYF; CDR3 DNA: TGTGCCAGCAGCTCCTCCGGGCGCTACGAGCAGTACTTC
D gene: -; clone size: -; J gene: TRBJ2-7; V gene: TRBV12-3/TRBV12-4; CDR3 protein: CASSLANRLYEQYF; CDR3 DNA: TGTGCCAGCAGTTTAGCGAACAGGCTCTACGAGCAGTACTTC
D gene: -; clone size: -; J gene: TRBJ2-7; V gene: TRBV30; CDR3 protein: CAWSVGRISYEQYF; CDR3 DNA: TGTGCCTGGAGTGTAGGTAGGATATCCTACGAGCAGTACTTC
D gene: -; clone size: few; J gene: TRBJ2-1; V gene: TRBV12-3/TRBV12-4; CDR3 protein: CASSFDIGASYNEQFF; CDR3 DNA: TGTGCCAGCAGTTTTGACATTGGAGCCTCCTACAATGAGCAGTTCTTC
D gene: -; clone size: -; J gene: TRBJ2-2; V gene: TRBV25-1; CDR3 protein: CASRPLLATGELFF; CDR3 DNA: TGTGCCAGCAGACCCCTTCTCGCCACCGGGGAGCTGTTTTTT
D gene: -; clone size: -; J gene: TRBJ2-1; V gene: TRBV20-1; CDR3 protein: CSARDLLLNEQFF; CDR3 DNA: TGCAGTGCTAGAGACCTCCTGTTGAATGAGCAGTTCTTC
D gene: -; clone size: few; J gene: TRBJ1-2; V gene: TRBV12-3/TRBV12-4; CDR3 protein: CASSFEGDYGYTF; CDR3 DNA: TGTGCCAGCAGTTTCGAGGGGGACTATGGCTACACCTTC